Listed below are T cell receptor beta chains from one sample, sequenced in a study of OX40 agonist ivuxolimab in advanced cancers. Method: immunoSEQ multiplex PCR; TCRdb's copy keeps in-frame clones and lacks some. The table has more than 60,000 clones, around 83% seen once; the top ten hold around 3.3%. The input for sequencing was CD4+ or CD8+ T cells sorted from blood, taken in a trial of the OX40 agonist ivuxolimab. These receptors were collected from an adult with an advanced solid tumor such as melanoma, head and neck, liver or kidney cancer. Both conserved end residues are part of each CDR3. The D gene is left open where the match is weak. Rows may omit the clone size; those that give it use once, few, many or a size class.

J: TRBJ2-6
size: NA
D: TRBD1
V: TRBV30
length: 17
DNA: TGTGCCTGGAGTGTAGGGACAGGGGTTACTGGGGCCAACGTCCTGACTTTC
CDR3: CAWSVGTGVTGANVLTF

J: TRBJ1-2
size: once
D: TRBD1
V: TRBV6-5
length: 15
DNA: TGTGCCAGCAGTTATAGCGGGACAGGGTTCTATGGCTACACCTTC
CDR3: CASSYSGTGFYGYTF

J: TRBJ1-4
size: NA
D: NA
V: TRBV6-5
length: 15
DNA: TGTGCCAGCAGCGACCGGTCAGGGTACGATGAAAAACTGTTTTTT
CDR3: CASSDRSGYDEKLFF

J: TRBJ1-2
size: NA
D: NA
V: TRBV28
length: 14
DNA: TGTGCCAGCAGTTTAACCTACAGGGACGGGGGCTACACCTTC
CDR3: CASSLTYRDGGYTF

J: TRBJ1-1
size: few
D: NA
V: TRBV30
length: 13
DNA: TGTGCCTGGGGGCACGGGACTAACACTGAAGCTTTCTTT
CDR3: CAWGHGTNTEAFF

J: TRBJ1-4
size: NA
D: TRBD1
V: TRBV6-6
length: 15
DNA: TGTGCCAGCAGTTATGGGGACAGAGATACTGAAAAACTGTTTTTT
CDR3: CASSYGDRDTEKLFF

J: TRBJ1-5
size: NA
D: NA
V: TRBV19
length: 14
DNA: TGTGCCAGTAAAGGCAGGGACCTCAATCAGCCCCAGCATTTT
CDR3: CASKGRDLNQPQHF

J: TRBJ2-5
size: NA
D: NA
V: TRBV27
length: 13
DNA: TGTGCCAGCGGTCAATACGGGTCGGAGACCCAGTACTTC
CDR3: CASGQYGSETQYF

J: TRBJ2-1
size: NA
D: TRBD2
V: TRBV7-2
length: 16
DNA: TGTGCCAGCAGCCCCCCAGGACTAGCGACCGCGGGTGAGCAGTTCTTC
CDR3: CASSPPGLATAGEQFF

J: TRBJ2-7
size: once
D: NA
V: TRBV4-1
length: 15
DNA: TGCGCCAGCAGCCAAGGTGCGGGGGCCTTCTACGAGCAGTACTTC
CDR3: CASSQGAGAFYEQYF

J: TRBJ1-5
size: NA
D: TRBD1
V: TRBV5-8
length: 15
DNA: TGTGCCAGCAGCCTAGGGAACAGGGGGAACCAGCCCCAGCATTTT
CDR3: CASSLGNRGNQPQHF

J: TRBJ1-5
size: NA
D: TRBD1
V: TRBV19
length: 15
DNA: TGTGCCAGTAGTATAGGACAGGGTAGCAATCAGCCCCAGCATTTT
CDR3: CASSIGQGSNQPQHF

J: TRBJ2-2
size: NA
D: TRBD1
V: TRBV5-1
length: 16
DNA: TGCGCCAGCAGCCGGCAGGGGGCGGCGGACACCGGGGAGCTGTTTTTT
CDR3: CASSRQGAADTGELFF

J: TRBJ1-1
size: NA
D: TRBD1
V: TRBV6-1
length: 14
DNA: TGTGCCAGCAGCAGGTACAGGGGAAGGGATGAAGCTTTCTTC
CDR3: CASSRYRGRDEAFF

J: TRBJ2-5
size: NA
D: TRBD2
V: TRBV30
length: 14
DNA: TGTGCCTGGACGTCGGGGGGGACTCAAGAGACCCAGTACTTC
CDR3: CAWTSGGTQETQYF

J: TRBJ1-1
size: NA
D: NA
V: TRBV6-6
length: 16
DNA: TGTGCCAGCAGTCCTAGATCGTCTAGTTGGTACACTGAAGCTTTCTTT
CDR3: CASSPRSSSWYTEAFF

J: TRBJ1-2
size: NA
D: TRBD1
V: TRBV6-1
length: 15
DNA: TGTGCCAGCACCTTAGGGACAGGGACTAACTATGGCTACACCTTC
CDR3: CASTLGTGTNYGYTF

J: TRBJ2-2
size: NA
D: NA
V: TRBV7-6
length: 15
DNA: TGTGCCAGCAGCTTGGGGTCCAGGGGCACCGGGGAGCTGTTTTTT
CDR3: CASSLGSRGTGELFF

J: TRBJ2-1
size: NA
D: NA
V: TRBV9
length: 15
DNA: TGTGCCAGCAGCGTGAGGGACTCAGCGTCTAATGAGCAGTTCTTC
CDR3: CASSVRDSASNEQFF

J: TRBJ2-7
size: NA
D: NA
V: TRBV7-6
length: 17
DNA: TGTGCCAGCAGCTATACAGCACTCGACAGGAGCTCCTACGAGCAGTACTTC
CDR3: CASSYTALDRSSYEQYF

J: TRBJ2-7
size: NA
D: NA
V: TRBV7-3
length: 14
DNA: TGTGCCAGCAGCTTAACCCCTGGGTCGCGGGAGCAGTACTTC
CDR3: CASSLTPGSREQYF

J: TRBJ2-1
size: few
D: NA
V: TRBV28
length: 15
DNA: TGTGCCAGCAGAAAGGGCAGGGGCCCCTACAATGAGCAGTTCTTC
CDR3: CASRKGRGPYNEQFF

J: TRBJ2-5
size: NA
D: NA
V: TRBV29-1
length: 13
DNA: TGCAGCGTTGCACAGGGCGTCCAAGAGACCCAGTACTTC
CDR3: CSVAQGVQETQYF

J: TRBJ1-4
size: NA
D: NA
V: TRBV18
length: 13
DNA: TGTGCCAGCTCACCACTCAACCATGAAAAACTGTTTTTT
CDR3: CASSPLNHEKLFF

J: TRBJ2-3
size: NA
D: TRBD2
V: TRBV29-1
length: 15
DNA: TGCAGCTCCCGGAGAGCGGGGGGGAGCGGGGATACGCAGTATTTT
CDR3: CSSRRAGGSGDTQYF

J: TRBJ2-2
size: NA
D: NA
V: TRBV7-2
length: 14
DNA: TGTGCCAGCAGCTTACAGGGGTTGGCCGGGGAGCTGTTTTTT
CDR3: CASSLQGLAGELFF

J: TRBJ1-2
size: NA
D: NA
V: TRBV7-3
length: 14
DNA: TGTGCCAGCAGCTTATTTCCAGGCTACTATGGCTACACCTTC
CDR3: CASSLFPGYYGYTF

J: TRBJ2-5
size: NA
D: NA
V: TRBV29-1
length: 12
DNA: TGCAGCGCCACGACATTACAAGAGACCCAGTACTTC
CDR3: CSATTLQETQYF

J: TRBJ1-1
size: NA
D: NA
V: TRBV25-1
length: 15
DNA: TGTGCCAGCAGTGCGGGACGTGTGGTCTACACTGAAGCTTTCTTT
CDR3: CASSAGRVVYTEAFF

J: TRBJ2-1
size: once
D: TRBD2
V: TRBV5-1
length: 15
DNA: TGCGCCAGCAGCCCTACTAGCGGGGGGGCCGATGAGCAGTTCTTC
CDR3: CASSPTSGGADEQFF

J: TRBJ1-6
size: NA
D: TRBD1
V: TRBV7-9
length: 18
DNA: TGTGCCAGCAGCAAGAGTGGGACAGGGGGCGTCTTAAATTCACCCCTCCACTTT
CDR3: CASSKSGTGGVLNSPLHF

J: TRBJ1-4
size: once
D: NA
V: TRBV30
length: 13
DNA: TGTGCCTGGAGCAGCCTATGGGATGAAAAACTGTTTTTT
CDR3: CAWSSLWDEKLFF

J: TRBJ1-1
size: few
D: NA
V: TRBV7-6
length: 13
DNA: TGTGCCAGCAGCCCGTGGGAGAACACTGAAGCTTTCTTT
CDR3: CASSPWENTEAFF

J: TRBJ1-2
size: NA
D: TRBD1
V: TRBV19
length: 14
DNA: TGTGCCAGTAGTATAGAAGGCGCAGGGGGAAGCTACACCTTC
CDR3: CASSIEGAGGSYTF

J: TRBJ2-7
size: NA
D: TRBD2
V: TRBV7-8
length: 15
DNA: TGTGCCAGCAGCATACGATCCGGGGGGGCGGGCGAGCAGTACTTC
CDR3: CASSIRSGGAGEQYF

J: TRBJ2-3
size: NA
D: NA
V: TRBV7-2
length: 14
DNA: TGTGCCAGCAGCCGAGCCAGACATTCAGATACGCAGTATTTT
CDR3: CASSRARHSDTQYF

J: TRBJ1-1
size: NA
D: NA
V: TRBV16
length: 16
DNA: TGTGCCAGCAGCCAAAGCCACAGCCCTATGAACACTGAAGCTTTCTTT
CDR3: CASSQSHSPMNTEAFF

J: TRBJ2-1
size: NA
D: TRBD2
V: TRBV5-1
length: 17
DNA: TGCGCCAGCAGCTTAAACGGTCGGGCGGGGGAGAGAAATGAGCAGTTCTTC
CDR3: CASSLNGRAGERNEQFF

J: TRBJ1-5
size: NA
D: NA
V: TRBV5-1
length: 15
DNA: TGCGCCAGCAGCAGGTCGGGGGATAGCAATCAGCCCCAGCATTTT
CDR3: CASSRSGDSNQPQHF

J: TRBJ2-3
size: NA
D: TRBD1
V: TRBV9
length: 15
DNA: TGTGCCAGCTCCGGGACAGGGGGCTTCACAGATACGCAGTATTTT
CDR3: CASSGTGGFTDTQYF

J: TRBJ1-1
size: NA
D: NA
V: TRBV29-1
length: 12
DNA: TGCAGCGTAGCACTCCTGGTGACTGAAGCTTTCTTT
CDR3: CSVALLVTEAFF

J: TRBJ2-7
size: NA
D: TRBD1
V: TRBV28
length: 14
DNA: TGTGCCAGCAGAACCGGACAGGGGATCTACGAGCAGTACTTC
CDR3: CASRTGQGIYEQYF